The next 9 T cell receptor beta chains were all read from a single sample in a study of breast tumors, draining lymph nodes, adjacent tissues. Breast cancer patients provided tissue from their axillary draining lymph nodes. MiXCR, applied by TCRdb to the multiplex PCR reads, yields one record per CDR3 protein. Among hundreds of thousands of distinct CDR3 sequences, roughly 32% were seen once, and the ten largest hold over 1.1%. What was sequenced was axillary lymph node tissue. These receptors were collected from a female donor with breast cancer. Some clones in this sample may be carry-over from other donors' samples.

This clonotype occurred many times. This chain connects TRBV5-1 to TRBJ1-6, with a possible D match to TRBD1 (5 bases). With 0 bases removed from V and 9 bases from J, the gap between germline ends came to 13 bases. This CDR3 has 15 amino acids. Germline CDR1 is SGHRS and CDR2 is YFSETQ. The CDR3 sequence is CASSLEAGVVSPLHF. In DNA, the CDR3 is TGCGCCAGCAGCTTGGAGGCGGGGGTGGTTTCACCCCTCCACTTT.

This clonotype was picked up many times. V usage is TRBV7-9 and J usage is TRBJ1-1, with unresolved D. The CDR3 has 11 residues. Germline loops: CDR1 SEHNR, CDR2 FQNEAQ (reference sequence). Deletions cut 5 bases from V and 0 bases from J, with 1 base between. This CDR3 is CASSVNTEAFF. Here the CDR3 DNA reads TGTGCCAGCAGCGTGAACACTGAAGCTTTCTTT.

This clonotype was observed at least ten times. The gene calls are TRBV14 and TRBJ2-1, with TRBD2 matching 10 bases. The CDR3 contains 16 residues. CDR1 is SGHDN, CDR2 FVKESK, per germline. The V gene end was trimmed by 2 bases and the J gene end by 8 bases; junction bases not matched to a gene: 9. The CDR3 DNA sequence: TGTGCCAGCAGCCAATCCGGGACTAGCGTCTGGGATGAGCAGTTCTTC. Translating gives CASSQSGTSVWDEQFF.

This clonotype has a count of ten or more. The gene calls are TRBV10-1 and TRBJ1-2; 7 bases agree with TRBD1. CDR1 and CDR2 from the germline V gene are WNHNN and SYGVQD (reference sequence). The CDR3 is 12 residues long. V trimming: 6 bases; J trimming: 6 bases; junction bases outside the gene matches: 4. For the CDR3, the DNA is TGCGCCAGCAGGACAGGGTTTGATGGCTACACCTTC. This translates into CASRTGFDGYTF.

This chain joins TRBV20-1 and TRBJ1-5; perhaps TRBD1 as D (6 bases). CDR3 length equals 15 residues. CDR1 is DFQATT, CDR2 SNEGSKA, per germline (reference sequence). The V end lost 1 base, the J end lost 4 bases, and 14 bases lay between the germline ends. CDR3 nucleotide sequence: TGCAGTGCTAGAGTCAGGGACACCTCAAATCAGCCCCAGCATTTT. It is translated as CSARVRDTSNQPQHF.

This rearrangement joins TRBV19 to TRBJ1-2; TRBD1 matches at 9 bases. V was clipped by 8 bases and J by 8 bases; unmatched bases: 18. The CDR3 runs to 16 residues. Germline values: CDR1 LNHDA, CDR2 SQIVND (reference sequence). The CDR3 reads CASGLNGGTGIRGYTF. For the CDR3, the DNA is TGTGCCAGTGGGCTTAACGGAGGGACAGGGATACGCGGCTACACCTTC.

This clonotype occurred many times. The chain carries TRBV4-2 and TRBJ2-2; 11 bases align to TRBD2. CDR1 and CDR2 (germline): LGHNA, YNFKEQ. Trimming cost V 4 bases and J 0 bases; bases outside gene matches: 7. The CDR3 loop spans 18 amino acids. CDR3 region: CASSLGTSGSANTGELFF. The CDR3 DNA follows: TGTGCCAGCAGCCTAGGGACTAGCGGATCCGCGAACACCGGGGAGCTGTTTTTT.

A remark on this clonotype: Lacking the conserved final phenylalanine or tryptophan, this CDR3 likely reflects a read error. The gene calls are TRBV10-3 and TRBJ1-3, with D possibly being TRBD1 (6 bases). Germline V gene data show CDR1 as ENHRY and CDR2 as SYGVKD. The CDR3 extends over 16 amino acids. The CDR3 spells CTIGGAGAGIGNTIYI. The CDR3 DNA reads TGTACCATCGGAGGAGCAGGGGCAGGGATTGGAAACACCATATATATT.

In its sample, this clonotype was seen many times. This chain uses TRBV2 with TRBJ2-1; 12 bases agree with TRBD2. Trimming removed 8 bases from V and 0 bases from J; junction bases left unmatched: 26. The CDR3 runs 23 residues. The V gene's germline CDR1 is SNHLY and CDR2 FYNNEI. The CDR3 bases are TGTGCCAGCGAGGGGGCTAGGACTAGCGGGACCTCTCTAGTTCATAGCTCCTACAATGAGCAGTTCTTC. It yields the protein CASEGARTSGTSLVHSSYNEQFF.